These 5 T cell receptor beta chains originate from one sample sequenced in a study of blood T cell repertoires in COVID-19. Here immunoSEQ multiplex PCR was the method, and the copy in TCRdb shows in-frame clones only, minus some. The table includes fewer than 60,000 clones, about nine tenths detected once. The sequencing input was peripheral blood. Every receptor here comes from an elderly man with active or convalescent COVID-19.

The chain is built from TRBV5-6 and TRBJ2-7; D is unresolved. The CDR3 spans 15 residues. Germline CDR1 reads SGHDT; CDR2 reads YYEEEE. Trimming removed 0 bases from V and 0 bases from J, with 10 bases in between. CDR3 protein: CASSLVGGSSYEQYF. The CDR3 DNA reads as TGTGCCAGCAGCTTGGTAGGCGGCAGCTCCTACGAGCAGTACTTC.

The V gene is TRBV5-1, the J gene TRBJ2-6, with D possibly being TRBD1 (6 bases). Looked up from germline, CDR1 is SGHRS and CDR2 is YFSETQ. This CDR3 region has 17 residues. Trimming shortened V by 3 bases and J by 1 base, and 14 bases separated the two germline ends. CDR3 sequence reads: CASSSGPQGSGANVLTF. CDR3 sequence (DNA): TGCGCCAGCAGCTCTGGGCCACAGGGATCTGGGGCCAACGTCCTGACTTTC.

As for this clone: Different DNA sequences within this sample yield the same CDR3. This chain links TRBV11-1 with TRBJ2-2; D is possibly TRBD1 (5 bases). Germline CDR1 is SGHAT and CDR2 is FQDESV (reference sequence). V was shortened by 4 bases and J by 5 bases, with 14 bases between the two germline ends. This CDR3 is built from 15 residues. CDR3 sequence reads: CASSSSRGWTGELFF. The DNA of the CDR3 is TGTGCCAGCAGCTCGTCAAGGGGTTGGACCGGGGAGCTGTTTTTT.

The rearrangement joins TRBV15 to TRBJ1-1, with 8 bases matching TRBD1. CDR3 length equals 17 residues. From germline, CDR1 is LNHNV and CDR2 YYDKDF (reference sequence). Germline trimming cut 0 bases from V and 2 bases from J; bases unmatched to any gene: 8. The CDR3 region is CATSRDRTGKLNTEAFF. In DNA, the CDR3 is TGTGCCACCAGCAGAGATCGGACAGGGAAACTTAACACTGAAGCTTTCTTT.

The chain uses TRBV9 and TRBJ1-3; TRBD1 aligns across 9 bases. CDR1 and CDR2 from the germline V gene are SGDLS and YYNGEE. This CDR3 comprises 17 residues. V trimming: 4 bases; J trimming: 5 bases; junction bases outside the gene matches: 13. The chain's CDR3 is CASSPSPPGQGRNTIYF. CDR3 coding DNA: TGTGCCAGCAGCCCATCCCCCCCGGGACAGGGTAGAAACACCATATATTTT. Full variable domain (missing parts from reference TRBV9 and TRBJ1-3): DSGVTQTPKHLITATGQRVTLRCSPRSGDLSVYWYQQSLDQGLQFLIQYYNGEERAKGNILERFSAQQFPDLHSELNLSSLELGDSALYFCASSPSPPGQGRNTIYFGEGSWLTVV.